The T cell receptor beta chain under discussion was sequenced for a study of control samples from healthy donors and cancer patients. With V trimmed by 3 bases and J by 7 bases, 17 bases remained unmatched. The CDR3 loop spans 17 amino acids. The germline gives CDR1 MNHNS, CDR2 SASEGT. Some clones are missing from TCRdb's copy, which holds only in-frame ones; the method was immunoSEQ multiplex PCR. The table lists 150,000 or so clones, around 88% of them singletons, with 4.9% in the top ten. Sequencing was carried out using blood. The TCR comes from a woman younger than 45 in good health. J is TRBJ1-2 and V is TRBV6-1; 7 bases line up with TRBD1. The CDR3 bases are TGTGCCAGCAGTGACCCATTCCGAGGAGGGGGCGAATCTGGCTACACCTTC. Translating it yields CASSDPFRGGGESGYTF.